The present entry profiles one T cell receptor (beta chain) with its context. With 5 bases removed from V and 7 bases from J, the gap between germline ends came to 12 bases. The CDR3 is made up of 13 amino acids. Germline lookup yields CDR1 MNHEY and CDR2 SVGEGT. This record belongs to a study of blood T cell repertoires in COVID-19. As originally analysed: For nucleated cells, counts were estimated from reference gene primer amplification. Data came from immunoSEQ multiplex PCR; TCRdb stores just in-frame clones and leaves some out. V and J calls and clone size are as listed in that table; D and trimming were resolved from the DNA. Seen here are fewer than 200,000 clones, about 80% observed once, and the top ten hold 5% to 8.5%.

This sequence joins TRBV6-2 or TRBV6-3 and TRBJ2-1, with D unclear. This TCR was sampled from a man in his 70s with active or convalescent COVID-19. Sequencing used peripheral blood. The CDR3 nucleotides are TGTGCCAGCAGTCCAGGTCCGACGAATGAGCAGTTCTTC. Translation gives CASSPGPTNEQFF.